These T cell receptor beta chains were read from a single sample in a study of blood T cell repertoires in COVID-19. Here immunoSEQ multiplex PCR was the method, and the copy in TCRdb shows in-frame clones only, minus some. The data hold tens of thousands of clones, with about 83% observed a single time. Material for sequencing was peripheral blood. The receptors here all came from a human donor in a cohort sampled during active COVID-19. Both conserved end residues are part of each CDR3. A D gene is named only where the DNA matches it firmly. Clone sizes are given selectively: once, few, many, or a class where the clone is expanded.

J,size,D,V,DNA,CDR3
TRBJ1-2,NA,TRBD1,TRBV20-1,TGCAGTGCCCAACAGGGGTTTGGCTACACCTTC,CSAQQGFGYTF
TRBJ1-4,NA,TRBD1,TRBV2,TGTGCCAGCCGGACAGGCAAAGTTACGGAAAAACTGTTTTTT,CASRTGKVTEKLFF
TRBJ2-5,NA,TRBD1,TRBV24-1,TGTGCCACCAGTGCCCCCGTCGGACAGGGTCGAGGCGAGACCCAGTACTTC,CATSAPVGQGRGETQYF
TRBJ1-2,NA,NA,TRBV6-1,TGTGCCAGCAGTGAACTGGAGGGTGTAGGCTACACCTTC,CASSELEGVGYTF
TRBJ2-3,NA,NA,TRBV10-3,TGTGCCATCAGTGCAAGGCCTCCGGGGGAGGTAGATACGCAGTATTTT,CAISARPPGEVDTQYF
TRBJ2-7,NA,NA,TRBV18,TGTGCCAGCACCGGACAGTTCTCCTACGAGCAGTACTTC,CASTGQFSYEQYF
TRBJ2-7,once,NA,TRBV6-5,TGTGCCAGCAGTTACCCGGGTGGGGAGCAGTACTTC,CASSYPGGEQYF
TRBJ2-3,NA,TRBD2,TRBV10-1,TGCGCCAGCAGTAGACTAGCGGGGGGCACAGATACGCAGTATTTT,CASSRLAGGTDTQYF
TRBJ2-2,NA,NA,TRBV11-2,TGTGCCAGCAGCTCGATCGGGGCCGGGGAGCTGTTTTTT,CASSSIGAGELFF
TRBJ1-1,NA,NA,TRBV2,TGTGCCAGCACTCCGGTGAGCCAAACTGAAGCTTTCTTT,CASTPVSQTEAFF
TRBJ1-2,NA,NA,TRBV30,TGTGCCTGGAAAACAGGGTACGATGGCTACACCTTC,CAWKTGYDGYTF
TRBJ2-7,NA,TRBD2,TRBV3-1/TRBV3-2,TGTGCCAGCAGCCAAGCGGTAGCGGGGAGGCCCTACGAGCAGTACTTC,CASSQAVAGRPYEQYF
TRBJ1-2,NA,TRBD1,TRBV3-1/TRBV3-2,TGTGCCAGCAGCCTTCGACAGGGGCTGGGTGGCTACACCTTC,CASSLRQGLGGYTF
TRBJ2-3,NA,NA,TRBV7-2,TGTGCCAGCAGCTTCGGTAGTAACACAGATACGCAGTATTTT,CASSFGSNTDTQYF
TRBJ2-2,few,TRBD1,TRBV19,TGTGCCAGTAGTCCACCCGACAGGGACACCGGGGAGCTGTTTTTT,CASSPPDRDTGELFF
TRBJ2-3,NA,NA,TRBV6-5,TGTGCCAGCAGCCGAGGACTCTCAGATACGCAGTATTTT,CASSRGLSDTQYF
TRBJ2-5,NA,TRBD1,TRBV27,TGTGCCAGCAGTCCTAACACAGGGGGCAAAGAGACCCAGTACTTC,CASSPNTGGKETQYF
TRBJ1-1,NA,TRBD1,TRBV6-4,TGTGCCAGCAGTGACCAGGGGACAGGGGGCCAGGCTTTCTTT,CASSDQGTGGQAFF
TRBJ1-1,NA,TRBD1,TRBV28,TGTGCCAGTTTATCCGGACAGGGGGGATTTGAAGCTTTCTTT,CASLSGQGGFEAFF
TRBJ2-7,NA,TRBD1,TRBV7-9,TGTGCCAGCGCTTGGGGGACAGGAGGGACCAACGAGCAGTACTTC,CASAWGTGGTNEQYF
TRBJ2-1,NA,NA,TRBV10-3,TGTGCCATCAGTGAGTCGCGGCGGGAGCAGTTCTTC,CAISESRREQFF
TRBJ1-6,NA,NA,TRBV5-6,TGTGCCAGCAGCTTCCCCGGGGGGGGAAATTCACCCCTCCACTTT,CASSFPGGGNSPLHF
TRBJ1-5,NA,NA,TRBV19,TGTGCCACCCGACCCGGGGGGCGCGAGTCCTATCAGCCCCAGCATTTT,CATRPGGRESYQPQHF
TRBJ2-7,NA,NA,TRBV6-5,TGTGCCAGCTCTAGGGGACAAGGACGGAACTACGAGCAGTACTTC,CASSRGQGRNYEQYF
TRBJ2-3,NA,TRBD2,TRBV6-5,TGTGCCAGCAGTAGGGGACTAGCGGGGGCAGATACGCAGTATTTT,CASSRGLAGADTQYF
TRBJ2-3,NA,TRBD2,TRBV2,TGTGCCAGCAGTTGGACTAGCGGAGATACGCAGTATTTT,CASSWTSGDTQYF